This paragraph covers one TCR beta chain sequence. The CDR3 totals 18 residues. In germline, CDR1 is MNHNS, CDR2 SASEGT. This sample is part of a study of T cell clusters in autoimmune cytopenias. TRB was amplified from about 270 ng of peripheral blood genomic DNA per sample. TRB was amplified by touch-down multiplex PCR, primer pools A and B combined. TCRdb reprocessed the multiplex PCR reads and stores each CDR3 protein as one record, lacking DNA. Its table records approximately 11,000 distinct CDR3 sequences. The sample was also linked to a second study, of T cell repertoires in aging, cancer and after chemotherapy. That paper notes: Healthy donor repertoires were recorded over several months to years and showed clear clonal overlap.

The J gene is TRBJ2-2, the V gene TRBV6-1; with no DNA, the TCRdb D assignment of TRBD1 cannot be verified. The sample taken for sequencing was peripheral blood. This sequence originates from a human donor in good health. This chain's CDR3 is CASSESVLGRGGSGELFF.